Detailed here is one T cell receptor (beta chain). The data were taken from a study of CXCR3-negative and CXCR3-positive naive CD8 T cells. CDR1 is SGHTA, CDR2 FQGNSA, per germline. The CDR3 contains 16 residues. The authors prepared UMI-labeled TRB cDNA libraries by 5' RACE. Reprocessing the 5' RACE reads, TCRdb reports a single entry for every CDR3 protein and omits DNA. The sample holds tens of thousands of distinct CDR3 sequences. The genes are TRBV7-2 and TRBJ2-4; TCRdb names TRBD2, which stays unverified in the absence of DNA. The clonotype originates from a human donor in good health. Some clones in this sample may be carry-over from other donors' samples. Material: naive CXCR3- CD8+ T cells from blood. Subset defined: CD45RO-CCR7+CD27+CD95- naive CD8+ T cells lacking CXCR3 (TNR3-). The CDR3 spells CASSQGLGTPINIQYF.